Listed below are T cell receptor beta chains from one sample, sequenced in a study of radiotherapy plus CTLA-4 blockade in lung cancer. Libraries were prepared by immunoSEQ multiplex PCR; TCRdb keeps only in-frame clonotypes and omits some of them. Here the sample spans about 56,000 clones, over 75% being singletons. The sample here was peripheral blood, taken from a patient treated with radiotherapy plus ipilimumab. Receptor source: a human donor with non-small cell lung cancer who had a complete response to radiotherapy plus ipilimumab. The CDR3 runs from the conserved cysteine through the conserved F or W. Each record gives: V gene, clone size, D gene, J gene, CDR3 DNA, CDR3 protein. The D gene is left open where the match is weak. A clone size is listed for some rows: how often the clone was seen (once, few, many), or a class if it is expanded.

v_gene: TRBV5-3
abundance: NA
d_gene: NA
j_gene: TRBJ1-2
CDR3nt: TGTGCCAGAAGCCGTGACAGTCCCCTGGGGTATGGCTACACCTTC
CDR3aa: CARSRDSPLGYGYTF

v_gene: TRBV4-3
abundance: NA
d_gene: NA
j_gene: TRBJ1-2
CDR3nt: TGCGCCAGCATGCGGGAGTTGGGTGGCTATGGCTACACCTTC
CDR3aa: CASMRELGGYGYTF

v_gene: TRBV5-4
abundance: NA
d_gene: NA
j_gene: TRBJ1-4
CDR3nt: TGTGCCAGCAGCTTGGGAGGAGATGAAAAACTGTTTTTT
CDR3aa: CASSLGGDEKLFF

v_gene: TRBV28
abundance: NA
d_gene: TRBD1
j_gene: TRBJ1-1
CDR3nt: TGTGCCAGCAGTCGACGGGACAGACGACCTAACACTGAAGCTTTCTTT
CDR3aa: CASSRRDRRPNTEAFF

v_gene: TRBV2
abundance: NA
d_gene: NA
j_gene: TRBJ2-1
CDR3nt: TGTGCCAGCAGCCCCAGCGGATACTACAATGAGCAGTTCTTC
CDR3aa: CASSPSGYYNEQFF

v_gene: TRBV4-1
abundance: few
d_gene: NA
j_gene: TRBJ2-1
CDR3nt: TGCGCCAGCAGCCAAGGGCTTATTCGGGTACGCAATGAGCAGTTCTTC
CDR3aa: CASSQGLIRVRNEQFF

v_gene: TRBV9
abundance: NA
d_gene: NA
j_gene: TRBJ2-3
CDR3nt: TGTGCCAGCAGCGTAGTCGCGGGTTTCACAGATACGCAGTATTTT
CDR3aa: CASSVVAGFTDTQYF

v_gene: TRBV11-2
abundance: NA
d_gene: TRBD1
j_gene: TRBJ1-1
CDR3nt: TGTGCCAGCACCCAGGGACAGGGTCGTGAAGCTTTCTTT
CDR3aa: CASTQGQGREAFF

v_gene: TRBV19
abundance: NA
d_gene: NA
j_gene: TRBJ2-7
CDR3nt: TGTGCCAGTAGTATCGCGACAGGCAAATACTACGAGCAGTACTTC
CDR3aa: CASSIATGKYYEQYF

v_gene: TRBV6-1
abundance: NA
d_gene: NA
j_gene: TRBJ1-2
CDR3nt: TGTGCCAGCAGTGAATCCCTAACAGGGTTGGGCTACACCTTC
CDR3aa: CASSESLTGLGYTF

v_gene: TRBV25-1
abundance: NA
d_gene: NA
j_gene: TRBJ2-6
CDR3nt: TGTGCCAGCAGTGATGCGTGGGGGGGGCCTGGGGCCAACGTCCTGACTTTC
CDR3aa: CASSDAWGGPGANVLTF

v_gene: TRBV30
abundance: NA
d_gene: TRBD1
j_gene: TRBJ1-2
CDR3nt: TGTGCCTGGTCGGACAGGAACTATGGCTACACCTTC
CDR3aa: CAWSDRNYGYTF

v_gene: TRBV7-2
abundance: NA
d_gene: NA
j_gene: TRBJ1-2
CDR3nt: TGTGCCAGCACCGGATGGGAGGACTACACCTTC
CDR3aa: CASTGWEDYTF

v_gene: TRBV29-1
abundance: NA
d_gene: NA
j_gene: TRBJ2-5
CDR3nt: TGCAGCGTTGAAGGGGGGGGCTATGGTCGAACCCAGTACTTC
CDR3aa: CSVEGGGYGRTQYF

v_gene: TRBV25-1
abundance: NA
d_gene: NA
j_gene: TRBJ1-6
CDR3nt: TGTGCCAGCAGTGAGCCGCAGGGTCTTGTTTCACCCCTCCACTTT
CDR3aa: CASSEPQGLVSPLHF

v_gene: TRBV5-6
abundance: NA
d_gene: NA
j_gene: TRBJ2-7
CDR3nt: TGTGCCAGCAGCTCGCCGGGACACACCAGCTCCTACGAGCAGTACTTC
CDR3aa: CASSSPGHTSSYEQYF

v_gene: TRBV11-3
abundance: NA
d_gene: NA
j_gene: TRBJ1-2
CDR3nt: TGTGCCAGCAGCTTAAGCGGGTTTTATGGCTACACCTTC
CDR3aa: CASSLSGFYGYTF

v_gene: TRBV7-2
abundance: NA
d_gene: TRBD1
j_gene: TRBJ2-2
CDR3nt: TGTGCCAGCAACCTAGGACAGGGGAACGGGGAGCTGTTTTTT
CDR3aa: CASNLGQGNGELFF

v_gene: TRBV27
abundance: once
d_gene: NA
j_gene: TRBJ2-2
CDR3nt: TGTGCCAGCAGTTTAGGGCAGCTCACCGGGGAGCTGTTTTTT
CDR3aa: CASSLGQLTGELFF

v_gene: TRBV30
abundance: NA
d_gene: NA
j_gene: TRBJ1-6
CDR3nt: TGTGCCTGGACTGCCCGGGGACATCCCTCGGCCCTCCACTTT
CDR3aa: CAWTARGHPSALHF

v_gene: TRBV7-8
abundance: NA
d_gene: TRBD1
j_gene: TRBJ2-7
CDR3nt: TGTGCCAGCAGCTTAGGGGGACAGTCCTACGAGCAGTACTTC
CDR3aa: CASSLGGQSYEQYF

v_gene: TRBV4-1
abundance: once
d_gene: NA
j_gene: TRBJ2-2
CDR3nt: TGCGCCAGCAGCCTGGTGGGACACTCGATTACCGGGGAGCTGTTTTTT
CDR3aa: CASSLVGHSITGELFF

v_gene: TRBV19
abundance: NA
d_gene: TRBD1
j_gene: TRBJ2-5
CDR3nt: TGTGCCAGCGGGACAGTGCAAGAGACCCAGTACTTC
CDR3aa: CASGTVQETQYF

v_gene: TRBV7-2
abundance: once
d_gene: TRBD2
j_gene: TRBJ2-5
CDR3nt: TGTGCCAGCAGCCCACTAAGCGGGGGGGCCCTGGAGACCCAGTACTTC
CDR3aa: CASSPLSGGALETQYF

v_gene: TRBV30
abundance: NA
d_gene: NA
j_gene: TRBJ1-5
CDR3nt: TGTGCCTGGAGTCAGGGGAGGGGCAATCAGCCCCAGCATTTT
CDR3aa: CAWSQGRGNQPQHF

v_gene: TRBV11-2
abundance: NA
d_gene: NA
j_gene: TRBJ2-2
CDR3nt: TGTGCCAGCAGCCCACAACTAGACGCCGGGGAGCTGTTTTTT
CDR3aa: CASSPQLDAGELFF

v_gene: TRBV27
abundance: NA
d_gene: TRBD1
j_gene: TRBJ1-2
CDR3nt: TGTGCCAGCGGAAGGATACAGGGGGGGTTTGGCTACACCTTC
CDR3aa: CASGRIQGGFGYTF

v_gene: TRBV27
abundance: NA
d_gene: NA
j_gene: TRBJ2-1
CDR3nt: TGTGCCAGCAGCTCCGGACAGACCTACAATGAGCAGTTCTTC
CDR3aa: CASSSGQTYNEQFF

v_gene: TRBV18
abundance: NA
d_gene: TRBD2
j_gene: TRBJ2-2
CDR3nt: TGTGCCAGCTCACCACGGGGGACTAGCGGGGGACCGGACACCGGGGAGCTGTTTTTT
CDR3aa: CASSPRGTSGGPDTGELFF

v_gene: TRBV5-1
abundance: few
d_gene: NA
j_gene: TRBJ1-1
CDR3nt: TGCGCCAGCAGCTTGGCGGGGGGCTACACTGAAGCTTTCTTT
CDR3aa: CASSLAGGYTEAFF

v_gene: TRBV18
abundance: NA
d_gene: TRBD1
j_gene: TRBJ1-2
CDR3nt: TGTGCCAGCTCACCAGGGGTCCTGGGACAGGGACACTATGGCTACACCTTC
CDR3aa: CASSPGVLGQGHYGYTF

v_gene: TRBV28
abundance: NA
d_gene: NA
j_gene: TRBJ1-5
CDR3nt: TGTGCCAGCAGCCCCCAGGGCGAATGGGATCAGCCCCAGCATTTT
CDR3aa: CASSPQGEWDQPQHF

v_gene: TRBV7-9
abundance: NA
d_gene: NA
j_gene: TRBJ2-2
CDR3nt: TGTGCCAGCAGCCCTAGTAGGCCCGGGGAGCTGTTTTTT
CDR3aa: CASSPSRPGELFF

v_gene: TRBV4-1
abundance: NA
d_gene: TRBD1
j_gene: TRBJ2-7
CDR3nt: TGCGCCAGCAGCCTGGACGGGACAGTTTTTTACGAGCAGTACTTC
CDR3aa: CASSLDGTVFYEQYF

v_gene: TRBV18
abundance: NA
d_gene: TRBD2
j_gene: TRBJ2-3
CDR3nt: TGTGCCAGCTCACCACCAGGACTAGTTTACGAGCAAGACACAGATACGCAGTATTTT
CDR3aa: CASSPPGLVYEQDTDTQYF

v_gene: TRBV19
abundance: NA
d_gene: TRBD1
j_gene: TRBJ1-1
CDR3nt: TGTGCCAGTAGGGGGACAGGGTTGAAAGCTTTCTTT
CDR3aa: CASRGTGLKAFF

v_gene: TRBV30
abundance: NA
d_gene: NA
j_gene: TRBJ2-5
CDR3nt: TGTGCCTGGAGTACAGGGCAGAGGGAGACCCAGTACTTC
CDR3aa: CAWSTGQRETQYF

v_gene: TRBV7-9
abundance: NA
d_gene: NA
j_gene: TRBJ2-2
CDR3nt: TGTGCCAGCAGCCCCCGACTCACCGGGGAGCTGTTTTTT
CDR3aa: CASSPRLTGELFF

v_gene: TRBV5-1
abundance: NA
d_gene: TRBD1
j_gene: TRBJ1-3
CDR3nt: TGCGCCAGCAGCGCCGACAGGGGTGGAAACACCATATATTTT
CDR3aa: CASSADRGGNTIYF

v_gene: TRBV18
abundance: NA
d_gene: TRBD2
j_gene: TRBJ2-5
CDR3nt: TGTGCCAGCTCACCTAGCGGGGGGCAACAAGAGACCCAGTACTTC
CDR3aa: CASSPSGGQQETQYF

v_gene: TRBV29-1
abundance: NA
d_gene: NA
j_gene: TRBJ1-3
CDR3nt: TGCAGCGTGGAGGGCCCAGGAGACACCATATATTTT
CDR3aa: CSVEGPGDTIYF

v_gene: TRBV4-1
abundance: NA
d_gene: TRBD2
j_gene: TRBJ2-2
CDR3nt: TGCGCCAGCAGCCAAGGGATACTAGCGGGAGGGCCGGGTACCGGGGAGCTGTTTTTT
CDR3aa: CASSQGILAGGPGTGELFF

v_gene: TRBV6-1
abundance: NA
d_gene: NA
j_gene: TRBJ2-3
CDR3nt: TGTGCCAGCAGTGTGCCTCGCGGGATTAGCACAGATACGCAGTATTTT
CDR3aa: CASSVPRGISTDTQYF

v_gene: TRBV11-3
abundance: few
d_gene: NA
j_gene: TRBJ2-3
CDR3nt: TGTGCCAGCAGCTTAGGGTTTAGCGGATACACAGATACGCAGTATTTT
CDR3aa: CASSLGFSGYTDTQYF

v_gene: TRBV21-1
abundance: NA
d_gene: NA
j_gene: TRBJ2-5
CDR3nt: TGTGCCAGCAGCAAATCTAGCGGGGGGAATGAAGAGACCCAGTACTTC
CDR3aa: CASSKSSGGNEETQYF

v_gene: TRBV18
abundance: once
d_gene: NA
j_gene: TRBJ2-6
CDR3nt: TGTGCCAGCTCCCAACAGGGAGCACGTGGGGCCAACGTCCTGACTTTC
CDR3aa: CASSQQGARGANVLTF

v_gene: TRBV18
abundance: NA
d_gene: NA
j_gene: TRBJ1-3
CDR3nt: TGTGCCAGCTCGGCGGGGGCAGGGGAAACTGGAAACACCATATATTTT
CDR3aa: CASSAGAGETGNTIYF

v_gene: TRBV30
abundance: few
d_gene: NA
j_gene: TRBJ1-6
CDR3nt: TGTGCCTGGAGTCTAAATTCACCCCTCCACTTT
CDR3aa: CAWSLNSPLHF

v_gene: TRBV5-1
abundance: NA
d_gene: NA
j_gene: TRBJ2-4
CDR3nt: TGCGCCAGCAGCTTGGGCGGACAGCTAGCCAAAAACATTCAGTACTTC
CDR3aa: CASSLGGQLAKNIQYF

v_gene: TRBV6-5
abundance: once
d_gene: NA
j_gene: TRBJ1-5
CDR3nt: TGTGCCAGCATGATGCGGCCAGGCAATCAGCCCCAGCATTTT
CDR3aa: CASMMRPGNQPQHF

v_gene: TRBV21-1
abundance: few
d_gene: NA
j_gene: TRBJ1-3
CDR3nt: TGTGCCAGCAGCAAAGTCCCGTCTGGAAACACCATATATTTT
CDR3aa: CASSKVPSGNTIYF

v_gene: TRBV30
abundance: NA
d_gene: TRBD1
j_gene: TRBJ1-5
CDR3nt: TGTGCCTGGAGTGTACGGCAGGTCAGGACAGGGGACCAGCCCCAGCATTTT
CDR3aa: CAWSVRQVRTGDQPQHF

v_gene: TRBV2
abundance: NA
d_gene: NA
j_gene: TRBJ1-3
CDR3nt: TGTGCCAGCAGAATTGTCCCGGGACAAGGAAACACCATATATTTT
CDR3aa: CASRIVPGQGNTIYF

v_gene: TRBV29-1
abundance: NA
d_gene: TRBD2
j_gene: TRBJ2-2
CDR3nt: TGCAGCGTGAGGACAGACCAGCGGGAGCCTACCGGGGAGCTGTTTTTT
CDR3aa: CSVRTDQREPTGELFF

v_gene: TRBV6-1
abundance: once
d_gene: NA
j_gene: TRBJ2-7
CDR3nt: TGTGCCAGCAGTCTAAAGGAGGGCGCTATCTACGAGCAGTACTTC
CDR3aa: CASSLKEGAIYEQYF

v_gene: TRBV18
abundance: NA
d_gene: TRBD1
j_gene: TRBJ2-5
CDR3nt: TGTGCCAGCTCACCCGCGGATGACAGGGGAGAGACCCAGTACTTC
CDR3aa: CASSPADDRGETQYF

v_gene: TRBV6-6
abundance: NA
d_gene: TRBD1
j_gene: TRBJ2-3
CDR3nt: TGTGCCAGCAGTTACTCTGACGACAGGGGCACAGATACGCAGTATTTT
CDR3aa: CASSYSDDRGTDTQYF